This is a list of T cell receptor beta chains from one sample in a study of blood T cell repertoires in COVID-19. Sequenced by immunoSEQ multiplex PCR; TCRdb stores in-frame clones only, minus some. The repertoire holds 220,000 or so clones, with approximately 81% as singletons. Sequencing was done on a sample of peripheral blood. These receptors were collected from a man aged 45-65 years who had recovered from COVID-19. CDR3s include the opening cysteine and the closing phenylalanine or tryptophan. Fields, in order: V gene, clone size, J gene, D gene, CDR3 protein, CDR3 DNA. D genes are given only for firm matches. Where a row states a size, it is once, few, many or the class of an expanded clone; other rows omit it.

V: TRBV28; size: NA; J: TRBJ1-5; D: NA; CDR3: CASSLLVQPQHF; DNA: TGTGCCAGCAGTTTATTAGTTCAGCCCCAGCATTTT
V: TRBV4-1; size: NA; J: TRBJ2-2; D: NA; CDR3: CASSQATLETGELFF; DNA: TGCGCCAGCAGCCAAGCCACCCTAGAAACCGGGGAGCTGTTTTTT
V: TRBV5-1; size: NA; J: TRBJ2-1; D: NA; CDR3: CASSLIPGLNEQFF; DNA: TGCGCCAGCAGCTTGATACCAGGGTTGAACGAGCAGTTCTTC
V: TRBV19; size: NA; J: TRBJ2-4; D: NA; CDR3: CASSIGYSIQYF; DNA: TGTGCCAGTAGTATAGGTTACAGCATTCAGTACTTC
V: TRBV3-1/TRBV3-2; size: NA; J: TRBJ1-5; D: TRBD1; CDR3: CASSQAPGTGHYSNQPQHF; DNA: TGTGCCAGCAGCCAAGCCCCCGGGACAGGGCATTATAGCAATCAGCCCCAGCATTTT
V: TRBV5-6; size: NA; J: TRBJ2-1; D: NA; CDR3: CASSFGSSYNEQFF; DNA: TGTGCCAGCAGCTTTGGTAGCTCCTACAATGAGCAGTTCTTC
V: TRBV9; size: NA; J: TRBJ2-3; D: NA; CDR3: CASSSGTSRTDTQYF; DNA: TGTGCCAGCAGCTCCGGGACTTCCCGCACAGATACGCAGTATTTT
V: TRBV7-7; size: NA; J: TRBJ2-5; D: TRBD1; CDR3: CASSFDRAETQYF; DNA: TGTGCCAGCAGCTTCGACAGGGCAGAGACCCAGTACTTC
V: TRBV19; size: NA; J: TRBJ2-7; D: TRBD1; CDR3: CASSEQGYEQYF; DNA: TGTGCCAGTAGTGAACAGGGGTACGAGCAGTACTTC
V: TRBV7-9; size: NA; J: TRBJ2-7; D: TRBD1; CDR3: CASSLEGQGGTYEQYF; DNA: TGTGCCAGCAGCTTAGAGGGACAGGGGGGTACTTACGAGCAGTACTTC
V: TRBV28; size: NA; J: TRBJ1-2; D: TRBD1; CDR3: CAIRGLQGYTF; DNA: TGTGCCATAAGGGGGCTGCAGGGCTACACCTTC
V: TRBV27; size: NA; J: TRBJ1-2; D: NA; CDR3: CASSLSYYSGYTF; DNA: TGTGCCAGCAGTTTATCTTACTATTCTGGCTACACCTTC
V: TRBV6-5; size: few; J: TRBJ1-1; D: NA; CDR3: CASSLTSGTEAFF; DNA: TGTGCCAGCAGTTTAACGAGCGGGACTGAAGCTTTCTTT
V: TRBV20-1; size: NA; J: TRBJ2-2; D: TRBD2; CDR3: CSASPASLAGVPGELFF; DNA: TGCAGTGCTAGTCCCGCGAGTCTAGCGGGAGTGCCCGGGGAGCTGTTTTTT
V: TRBV27; size: NA; J: TRBJ1-2; D: NA; CDR3: CASSPSPRTGNYGYTF; DNA: TGTGCCAGCAGTCCTTCGCCCCGGACGGGGAACTATGGCTACACCTTC
V: TRBV28; size: few; J: TRBJ1-1; D: NA; CDR3: CASSLAYTEAFF; DNA: TGTGCCAGCAGTTTGGCCTACACTGAAGCTTTCTTT
V: TRBV30; size: NA; J: TRBJ2-3; D: NA; CDR3: CASKGLQGTDTQYF; DNA: TGTGCCTCTAAAGGACTGCAAGGCACAGATACGCAGTATTTT
V: TRBV15; size: NA; J: TRBJ1-5; D: TRBD1; CDR3: CATSNKDRDYLEPQHF; DNA: TGTGCCACCAGCAACAAGGACAGGGACTACTTAGAGCCCCAGCATTTT
V: TRBV18; size: NA; J: TRBJ1-6; D: NA; CDR3: CASSPQGYSPLHF; DNA: TGTGCCAGCTCACCACAGGGGTACTCACCCCTCCACTTT
V: TRBV11-2; size: NA; J: TRBJ2-1; D: NA; CDR3: CASSLGGGNYNEQFF; DNA: TGTGCCAGCAGCTTAGGGGGCGGGAACTACAATGAGCAGTTCTTC
V: TRBV30; size: NA; J: TRBJ2-1; D: TRBD2; CDR3: CAWSAAGLAGGGSSYNEQFF; DNA: TGTGCCTGGAGTGCCGCCGGACTAGCGGGAGGGGGGAGCTCCTACAATGAGCAGTTCTTC
V: TRBV28; size: NA; J: TRBJ1-4; D: TRBD1; CDR3: CASSLNLDRAGKLFF; DNA: TGTGCCAGCAGTTTAAACTTGGACAGGGCTGGAAAACTGTTTTTT
V: TRBV7-9; size: few; J: TRBJ2-7; D: TRBD2; CDR3: CASSLRLAGISEQYF; DNA: TGTGCCAGCAGCCTCCGACTAGCGGGAATCTCCGAGCAGTACTTC
V: TRBV19; size: NA; J: TRBJ1-2; D: NA; CDR3: CASMAGTNYGYTF; DNA: TGTGCCAGTATGGCAGGGACTAACTATGGCTACACCTTC
V: TRBV7-2; size: NA; J: TRBJ2-3; D: TRBD2; CDR3: CASRYRLAGWRRTDTQYF; DNA: TGTGCCAGCAGATACCGACTAGCGGGCTGGCGCCGGACAGATACGCAGTATTTT
V: TRBV5-1; size: NA; J: TRBJ2-1; D: TRBD2; CDR3: CASSLPSLAGGPNEQFF; DNA: TGCGCCAGCAGCTTGCCCTCACTAGCGGGAGGGCCAAATGAGCAGTTCTTC
V: TRBV15; size: NA; J: TRBJ2-1; D: TRBD2; CDR3: CATSRDLAGGSNEQFF; DNA: TGTGCCACCAGCAGAGATCTAGCGGGAGGTAGCAATGAGCAGTTCTTC
V: TRBV5-6; size: NA; J: TRBJ2-2; D: TRBD2; CDR3: CASSPLVAGDSSGELFF; DNA: TGTGCCAGCAGCCCACTGGTAGCGGGAGATTCGTCTGGGGAGCTGTTTTTT
V: TRBV7-9; size: NA; J: TRBJ2-7; D: TRBD1; CDR3: CASSSGTGEGEQYF; DNA: TGTGCCAGCAGTAGCGGGACAGGGGAAGGCGAGCAGTACTTC
V: TRBV12-3/TRBV12-4; size: NA; J: TRBJ1-6; D: NA; CDR3: CASSRTGNSPLHF; DNA: TGTGCCAGCAGTCGTACAGGAAATTCACCCCTCCACTTT
V: TRBV19; size: NA; J: TRBJ1-2; D: NA; CDR3: CASSTQGYYGYTF; DNA: TGTGCCAGTAGTACACAGGGCTACTATGGCTACACCTTC
V: TRBV5-6; size: once; J: TRBJ2-2; D: TRBD2; CDR3: CASSPLRAGADTGELFF; DNA: TGTGCCAGCAGCCCCCTCCGAGCGGGAGCCGACACCGGGGAGCTGTTTTTT
V: TRBV29-1; size: NA; J: TRBJ1-1; D: NA; CDR3: CSVEERTTGAFF; DNA: TGCAGCGTTGAAGAAAGGACAACTGGGGCTTTCTTT